Shown below are 12 T cell receptor beta chains from a single sample sequenced in a study of CD8+CD57+ T cells in acquired aplastic anemia. The template used for profiling TCR beta VDJ and CDR3 was genomic DNA. TCRdb analysed the reads with MiXCR anew, one entry per CDR3 protein. This sample has about 42,000 distinct CDR3 sequences, with approximately 67% found just once. Sequencing was performed on sorted CD4+, CD8+, or CD8+CD57+ T cells (not recorded which) from PBMCs. The receptors shown here come from a human donor in good health, serving as a control.

In its sample, this clonotype was seen once. The J gene is TRBJ2-5, the V gene TRBV19, with D unresolved. The CDR3 length is 13 residues. CDR1 LNHDA and CDR2 SQIVND come from the germline V gene (reference sequence). The ends were cut back, 8 bases at V and 5 bases at J, with 15 bases in the middle. The CDR3 nucleotides are TGTGCCAGTTCACGCGATCGCCAGGAGACCCAGTACTTC. Its protein is CASSRDRQETQYF. The whole variable domain, filled in from reference TRBV19 and TRBJ2-5, reads DGGITQSPKYLFRKEGQNVTLSCEQNLNHDAMYWYRQDPGQGLRLIYYSQIVNDFQKGDIAEGYSVSREKKESFPLTVTSAQKNPTAFYLCASSRDRQETQYFGPGTRLLVL.

This clonotype was recorded once. The genes are TRBV20-1 and TRBJ1-1; 8 bases are shared with TRBD1. The V and J ends lost 6 bases and 0 bases, in that order; junction bases with no gene match: 6. This CDR3 has 14 amino acids. Germline V CDR1 and CDR2: DFQATT, SNEGSKA (reference sequence). The CDR3 loop is CSAPRQGMNTEAFF. CDR3 in DNA: TGCAGTGCCCCCCGACAGGGGATGAACACTGAAGCTTTCTTT.

The chain combines TRBV7-9 with TRBJ1-6; possibly TRBD1 for D (5 bases). The CDR3 runs 15 residues. V was pared by 5 bases and J by 5 bases, with 13 bases between. Germline V gives CDR1 SEHNR, CDR2 FQNEAQ (reference sequence). This CDR3 reads CASSGAGADNSPLHF. CDR3 sequence (DNA): TGTGCCAGCAGCGGGGCTGGGGCAGATAATTCACCCCTCCACTTT.

Regarding this clonotype: No conserved phenylalanine or tryptophan ends this CDR3, so it is likely a read error. The DNA is left out, because the CDR3 cannot be placed on it with certainty; the CDR3 is given as TCRdb lists it. V is TRBV28 and J is TRBJ1-2; the table's D call TRBD1 went unverified against the DNA. CDR1 is MDHEN, CDR2 SYDVKM, per germline. The CDR3 numbers 16 amino acids, ends counted. CDR3 protein: CASSLIPQGSDYGYAL.

This sequence joins TRBV12-3 or TRBV12-4 and TRBJ1-1; no definite D call. The CDR3 is made up of 12 amino acids. Between the trimmed V and J ends, which lost 3 bases and 7 bases, there was a span of 9 bases. The CDR3 protein is CASSLREIEAFF. The DNA of the CDR3 is TGTGCCAGCAGTTTGAGGGAGATTGAAGCTTTCTTT.

This chain joins TRBV5-4 and TRBJ2-1; 8 bases agree with TRBD2. This CDR3 comprises 18 residues. The V gene's germline CDR1 is SGHNT and CDR2 YYREEE (reference sequence). After removal of 0 bases from V and 1 base from J, the junction contained 9 bases not matched to a gene. CDR3 nucleotides: TGTGCCAGCAGCTTGGATGTTTGGCGGGGGGTTTCCTACAATGAGCAGTTCTTC. Protein sequence: CASSLDVWRGVSYNEQFF. Complete variable domain (other parts from reference TRBV5-4 and TRBJ2-1): ETGVTQSPTHLIKTRGQQVTLRCSSQSGHNTVSWYQQALGQGPQFIFQYYREEENGRGNFPPRFSGLQFPNYSSELNVNALELDDSALYLCASSLDVWRGVSYNEQFFGPGTRLTVL.

The gene calls are TRBV20-1 and TRBJ2-5, with TRBD1 matching over 8 bases. V dropped 6 bases and J dropped 5; count of bases not matched to a gene: 11. Germline loops: CDR1 DFQATT, CDR2 SNEGSKA (reference sequence). CDR3 length: 14 amino acids. CDR3 DNA sequence: TGCAGTGCCAAAGCAGGGGGCATCCAGGAGACCCAGTACTTC. It is translated as CSAKAGGIQETQYF.

The gene calls are TRBV10-1 and TRBJ1-1; no firm D call. There are 11 residues in the CDR3. V dropped 6 bases and J dropped 4 bases, with 6 bases sitting between them. Germline V gene sequence: CDR1 WNHNN, CDR2 SYGVQD (reference sequence). The chain's CDR3 is CASRLSTEAFF. CDR3 sequence (DNA): TGCGCCAGCAGGCTGAGCACTGAAGCTTTCTTT.

In this sample, this clonotype turned up a few times. This chain uses TRBV29-1 with TRBJ2-2; tentatively, D is TRBD2 (5 bases). Germline V CDR1 and CDR2: SQVTM, ANQGSEA. CDR3 length: 13 residues. V dropped 3 bases and J dropped 2 bases, with 7 bases sitting between them. Here the CDR3 reads CSVEASNTGELFF. The CDR3 DNA sequence: TGCAGCGTTGAGGCTAGCAACACCGGGGAGCTGTTTTTT.

This clonotype was counted at least ten times. The CDR3 nucleotides are TGCGCCAGCAGCCAAGAGGGAAAGCACAATGAGCAGTTCTTC. Translation gives CASSQEGKHNEQFF. The chain links TRBV4-3 to TRBJ2-1; D not certain. CDR1 LGHNA and CDR2 YSLEER come from the germline V gene. Trimming removed 0 bases from V and 5 bases from J, with 8 bases in between. The CDR3 has 14 amino acids.

The chain carries TRBV7-6 and TRBJ2-4; D remains ambiguous. Germline V gives CDR1 SGHVS, CDR2 FNYEAQ. The CDR3 has 13 residues. V was shortened by 2 bases and J by 2 bases, with 4 bases between the two germline ends. The CDR3 protein is CASSLPPKNIQYF. CDR3 in DNA: TGTGCCAGCAGCTTACCGCCCAAAAACATTCAGTACTTC.

The chain carries TRBV6-2 or TRBV6-3 and TRBJ2-3; 7 bases match TRBD1. The CDR3 has 14 residues. Losses at the gene ends were 6 bases for V and 3 bases for J; bases not matched to a gene: 6. From germline, CDR1 is MNHEY and CDR2 SVGEGT. CDR3 sequence: CASRETGSTDTQYF. The CDR3 region has the DNA TGTGCCAGCAGAGAGACAGGGAGTACAGATACGCAGTATTTT.